A selection of T cell receptor beta chains follows, all from one sample in a study of blood T cell repertoires in COVID-19. The protocol was immunoSEQ multiplex PCR, while the TCRdb copy is restricted to in-frame clones and leaves out a portion. Counted here are 240,000 or so clones, around 88% occurring once; the ten biggest clones make up approximately 2%. The material sequenced was PBMCs or T cells enriched from blood (not recorded which). These receptor sequences come from a woman aged 45-65 years who had recovered from COVID-19. CDR3s include the opening cysteine and the closing phenylalanine or tryptophan. The D gene is left open where the match is weak. Size values are once, few and many counts, or a class for expanded clones, and some rows have none.

>TRBJ2-7|TRBD1|TRBV4-1|NA
CASSHPGQGSYEQYF
TGCGCCAGCAGCCATCCGGGACAGGGCTCCTACGAGCAGTACTTC
>TRBJ1-1|TRBD1|TRBV18|NA
CASSPGQGPTSAFF
TGTGCCAGCTCACCGGGACAGGGACCGACATCAGCTTTCTTT
>TRBJ2-5|TRBD2|TRBV5-1|NA
CASSWAPAGGGETQYF
TGCGCCAGCAGCTGGGCCCCAGCGGGGGGTGGGGAGACCCAGTACTTC
>TRBJ1-2|TRBD1|TRBV3-1/TRBV3-2|NA
CASSQLGTDDYGYTF
TGTGCCAGCAGCCAGCTCGGGACAGACGATTATGGCTACACCTTC
>TRBJ2-3|NA|TRBV5-8|NA
CASTGWGDRTDTQYF
TGTGCCAGCACCGGATGGGGGGATAGGACAGATACGCAGTATTTT
>TRBJ2-1|TRBD1|TRBV5-1|NA
CASSVQGTDEQFF
TGCGCCAGCAGCGTACAGGGGACCGATGAGCAGTTCTTC
>TRBJ2-2|TRBD1|TRBV9|NA
CASSVVTGGTGELFF
TGTGCCAGCAGCGTAGTTACAGGGGGCACCGGGGAGCTGTTTTTT
>TRBJ2-7|TRBD1|TRBV7-2|few
CASSTYRDSYEQYF
TGTGCCAGCAGCACATACCGGGACAGCTACGAGCAGTACTTC
>TRBJ2-2|TRBD1|TRBV28|NA
CASNTAGQGFAGELFF
TGTGCCAGCAACACGGCGGGACAGGGGTTCGCCGGGGAGCTGTTTTTT
>TRBJ2-7|TRBD2|TRBV6-5|NA
CASLTGGSYEQYF
TGTGCCAGCCTAACCGGGGGGTCATACGAGCAGTACTTC
>TRBJ1-2|NA|TRBV19|NA
CASSIGQGGYGYTF
TGTGCCAGTAGTATAGGCCAGGGTGGCTATGGCTACACCTTC
>TRBJ2-3|NA|TRBV27|few
CASSEASTDTQYF
TGTGCCAGCAGTGAAGCTAGCACAGATACGCAGTATTTT
>TRBJ1-1|NA|TRBV18|NA
CASSRVGAGNTEAFF
TGTGCCAGCTCACGGGTTGGGGCCGGGAACACTGAAGCTTTCTTT
>TRBJ1-3|NA|TRBV6-5|NA
CASERGGSGNTIYF
TGTGCCAGCGAAAGGGGGGGCTCTGGAAACACCATATATTTT
>TRBJ2-1|TRBD2|TRBV9|NA
CASSVVAGAGNEQFF
TGTGCCAGCAGCGTAGTAGCGGGAGCCGGCAATGAGCAGTTCTTC
>TRBJ2-1|NA|TRBV7-9|once
CASSLAAGHEQFF
TGTGCCAGCAGCTTAGCGGCGGGGCACGAGCAGTTCTTC
>TRBJ1-1|TRBD1|TRBV28|NA
CASSSTGPAFF
TGTGCCAGCAGCTCGACAGGGCCCGCTTTCTTT
>TRBJ2-5|TRBD2|TRBV20-1|NA
CSASYLPRGGPVRAQYF
TGCAGTGCTAGTTATTTGCCTCGGGGGGGGCCCGTTCGGGCCCAGTACTTC
>TRBJ2-3|TRBD2|TRBV3-1/TRBV3-2|NA
CASSTLAGGGDTQYF
TGTGCCAGCAGCACTTTAGCGGGGGGTGGAGATACGCAGTATTTT
>TRBJ2-1|NA|TRBV7-9|NA
CASSLESWGVRYNEQFF
TGTGCCAGCAGCTTAGAAAGTTGGGGGGTCCGCTACAATGAGCAGTTCTTC
>TRBJ2-1|TRBD2|TRBV9|NA
CASSGLGLNEQFF
TGTGCCAGCAGCGGGCTGGGACTAAATGAGCAGTTCTTC
>TRBJ1-1|TRBD1|TRBV29-1|NA
CSVERGRATEAFF
TGCAGCGTTGAGAGGGGGCGCGCCACTGAAGCTTTCTTT
>TRBJ1-2|NA|TRBV19|NA
CASTSIGYDRANYGYTF
TGTGCCAGTACCTCAATCGGATACGACAGAGCTAACTATGGCTACACCTTC
>TRBJ2-1|NA|TRBV7-3|few
CASSLGALSYNEQFF
TGTGCCAGCAGCTTAGGGGCCCTCTCCTACAATGAGCAGTTCTTC
>TRBJ1-1|NA|TRBV18|NA
CASSPGGYNTEAFF
TGTGCCAGCTCACCAGGAGGTTACAACACTGAAGCTTTCTTT
>TRBJ2-2|NA|TRBV18|NA
CASSPSPGVTRELFF
TGTGCCAGCTCACCTTCCCCAGGGGTGACCCGGGAGCTGTTTTTT
>TRBJ2-1|NA|TRBV7-7|few
CASSLEQGSYNEQFF
TGTGCTAGCAGCTTAGAGCAGGGGTCATACAATGAGCAGTTCTTC